The 30 T cell receptor beta chains below were found in one sample sequenced in a study of cytomegalovirus exposure and HLA in healthy donors. Both 60 Vbeta primers and 13 Jbeta primers went into the PCR. The table came from immunoSEQ multiplex PCR; TCRdb's copy has only in-frame clones and leaves some out. The sample consists of about 190,000 clones, around 78% of them appearing once. The sequencing sample was made of PBMCs. All receptors derive from a woman aged 30 to 39 in good health and CMV-seropositive.

The rearrangement joins TRBV11-2 to TRBJ1-1, with unresolved D. Trimming removed 2 bases from V and 0 bases from J, with 7 bases in between. This CDR3 is built from 14 residues. Germline V gene sequence: CDR1 SGHAT, CDR2 FQNNGV. For the CDR3, the DNA is TGTGCCAGCAGCTTACAACAGCTGAACACTGAAGCTTTCTTT. This codes for CASSLQQLNTEAFF.

The chain recombines TRBV2 with TRBJ2-1, with TRBD2 identical over 10 bases. Germline V gene data show CDR1 as SNHLY and CDR2 as FYNNEI. V was pared by 2 bases and J by 4 bases, with 2 bases of the junction left unmatched. The CDR3 length is 15 residues. The chain's CDR3 is CASSETSGAYNEQFF. The CDR3, as DNA: TGTGCCAGCAGTGAAACTAGCGGGGCATACAATGAGCAGTTCTTC.

J is TRBJ2-7 and V is TRBV7-2; 11 bases are a match to TRBD2. Germline V gives CDR1 SGHTA, CDR2 FQGNSA. V shed 5 bases, J shed 0 bases, and the junction held 6 bases outside the gene matches. The CDR3 runs 16 residues. CDR3 in amino acids: CASSRDGTSGSYEQYF. In nucleotides, the CDR3 is TGTGCCAGCAGCCGAGATGGGACTAGCGGCTCCTACGAGCAGTACTTC.

The genes are TRBV2 and TRBJ2-3; weak D call: TRBD2 (5 bases). This CDR3 is built from 13 residues. The V and J ends lost 7 bases and 2 bases respectively, with 10 bases between them. Germline lookup yields CDR1 SNHLY and CDR2 FYNNEI. CDR3 sequence (DNA): TGTGCCAGCATGCGGCGGGCCACAGATACGCAGTATTTT. This gives the protein CASMRRATDTQYF.

Of note for this clone: The sample holds other DNA sequences that translate to the same CDR3. The chain links TRBV6-1 to TRBJ1-1, with D unresolved. V was pared by 2 bases and J by 2 bases, with 9 bases between. The CDR3 totals 14 residues. Germline CDR1 reads MNHNS; CDR2 reads SASEGT. CDR3 loop: CASSEWGGNTEAFF. In DNA, the CDR3 is TGTGCCAGCAGTGAATGGGGAGGAAACACTGAAGCTTTCTTT.

Turning to this clone: The sample contains more than one DNA sequence encoding this CDR3. The chain uses TRBV27 and TRBJ2-7; 10 bases align to TRBD2. CDR1 and CDR2 (germline): MNHEY, SMNVEV (reference sequence). CDR3 length: 14 residues. The ends lost 8 bases at V and 5 bases at J; junction bases unmatched: 9. CDR3 nucleotides: TGTGCCAGCGCGGAGCGGGGGGGCCCTCACGAGCAGTACTTC. This encodes CASAERGGPHEQYF.

The gene calls are TRBV28 and TRBJ2-1; 8 bases fit TRBD2. Germline CDR1 and CDR2: MDHEN and SYDVKM. This CDR3 contains 14 residues. V gave up 5 bases and J gave up 7 bases; unmatched junction bases: 7. The CDR3 DNA is TGTGCCAGCAGTCCGGGACTAGTTAGGAATGAGCAGTTCTTC. This translates into CASSPGLVRNEQFF.

A few counts support this clone. V usage is TRBV27 and J usage is TRBJ2-5, with TRBD2 matching 12 bases. CDR1 MNHEY and CDR2 SMNVEV come from the germline V gene (reference sequence). The CDR3 is 16 residues long. V was pared by 1 base and J by 2 bases, with 2 bases of the junction left unmatched. CDR3 DNA: TGTGCCAGCAGTTTATACGGGACTAGCGGGCAAGAGACCCAGTACTTC. Translated, it gives CASSLYGTSGQETQYF.

The chain employs TRBV4-1 and TRBJ2-5; no firm D call. The germline V gene encodes CDR1 MGHRA and CDR2 YSYEKL. Trimming stripped 2 bases from V and 5 bases from J, with 6 bases between. This CDR3 is built from 12 residues. CDR3 sequence reads: CASSQIGETQYF. CDR3 nucleotide sequence: TGCGCCAGCAGCCAAATCGGGGAGACCCAGTACTTC.

This clone was counted between two and nine times. This chain connects TRBV6-6 to TRBJ1-5; D gene unclear. Germline V gives CDR1 MNHNY, CDR2 SVGAGI (reference sequence). The CDR3 covers 13 residues. V was cut by 6 bases and J by 7 bases, with 13 bases left in between. CDR3 residues: CASRISLGQPQHF. The CDR3 region has the DNA TGTGCCAGCAGGATTTCCCTGGGCCAGCCCCAGCATTTT.

The chain employs TRBV6-6 and TRBJ2-7; D is perhaps TRBD1 (6 bases). Germline CDR1 and CDR2: MNHNY and SVGAGI (reference sequence). The CDR3 runs to 12 residues. V lost 5 bases, J lost 3 bases, and 8 bases lay in between. The chain's CDR3 is CASSRQVYEQYF. CDR3 DNA sequence: TGTGCCAGCAGTCGACAGGTCTACGAGCAGTACTTC.

This rearrangement joins TRBV30 to TRBJ2-7; 9 bases fit TRBD2. The CDR3 spans 13 residues. Germline CDR1 is GTSNPN and CDR2 is SVGIG (reference sequence). Trimming removed 8 bases from V and 6 bases from J; junction bases left unmatched: 11. CDR3 amino acids: CALGFSGSSEQYF. DNA of the CDR3: TGTGCCCTGGGGTTTAGCGGGAGTAGCGAGCAGTACTTC.

This clone was detected only a few times. The CDR3 nucleotides are TGTGCCAGCAGCTTCCTGTTGGGGACTAGCGGCAATGAGCAGTTCTTC. Its protein is CASSFLLGTSGNEQFF. The genes are TRBV5-4 and TRBJ2-1; 11 bases match TRBD2. V shed 2 bases, J shed 6 bases, and the junction held 7 bases outside the gene matches. The CDR3 contains 16 residues. Germline values: CDR1 SGHNT, CDR2 YYREEE (reference sequence).

The CDR3 DNA is TGTGCCAGCAGCCATCCTTGGACTAGCGGGGTCCCCCAGTCTTACGAGCAGTACTTC. Protein product: CASSHPWTSGVPQSYEQYF. J is TRBJ2-7 and V is TRBV7-8; 12 nucleotides line up with TRBD2. Germline V CDR1 and CDR2: SGHVS, FQNEAQ. This CDR3 region has 19 residues. J was trimmed by 4 bases and V by 5 bases; bases with no gene match: 18. The variable domain in full, completed from reference TRBV7-8 and TRBJ2-7, reads GAGVSQSPRYKVAKRGQDVALRCDPISGHVSLFWYQQALGQGPEFLTYFQNEAQLDKSGLPSDRFFAERPEGSVSTLKIQRTQQEDSAVYLCASSHPWTSGVPQSYEQYFGPGTRLTVT.

J is TRBJ2-7 and V is TRBV11-2; the match to TRBD1 covers 8 bases. The CDR3 has 15 amino acids. V shed 3 bases and J 3 bases; nucleotides not matched to a gene: 7. Germline lookup yields CDR1 SGHAT and CDR2 FQNNGV. Written as DNA, the CDR3 is TGTGCCAGCAGCTTTTCCAGGGGGCGAGTCTACGAGCAGTACTTC. As protein: CASSFSRGRVYEQYF.

This clone came up a few times. V gene TRBV15 combines with J gene TRBJ2-6, with no clear D. V was trimmed by 0 bases and J by 0 bases, leaving 6 bases between them. The CDR3 has 16 amino acids. Germline V lookup: CDR1 LNHNV, CDR2 YYDKDF (reference sequence). The CDR3: CATSRDAGSGANVLTF. The CDR3 bases are TGTGCCACCAGCAGAGATGCAGGCTCTGGGGCCAACGTCCTGACTTTC.

The chain employs TRBV7-9 and TRBJ1-2; 8 bases map to TRBD1. Looked up from germline, CDR1 is SEHNR and CDR2 is FQNEAQ (reference sequence). J was trimmed by 4 bases and V by 4 bases; bases with no gene match: 11. This CDR3 contains 16 residues. CDR3 sequence (DNA): TGTGCCAGCAGCTCCTTTTGGCAGGGGGCAACCTATGGCTACACCTTC. Translation: CASSSFWQGATYGYTF.

The gene calls are TRBV5-1 and TRBJ2-1; 15 bases are shared with TRBD2. Germline V lookup: CDR1 SGHRS, CDR2 YFSETQ. With 4 bases clipped from V and 7 bases from J, the junction kept 3 bases outside the gene matches. The CDR3 is 15 residues long. The DNA of the CDR3 is TGCGCCAGCAGCCTCGGACTAGCGGGAGGGAATGAGCAGTTCTTC. This gives the protein CASSLGLAGGNEQFF.

As concerns this clone: Different DNA sequences within this sample yield the same CDR3. The CDR3: CASSLGLGNTGELFF. The CDR3 DNA sequence: TGCGCCAGCAGCTTGGGTCTAGGGAACACCGGGGAGCTGTTTTTT. V gene TRBV5-1 combines with J gene TRBJ2-2; no clear D gene. The V gene's germline CDR1 is SGHRS and CDR2 YFSETQ. The CDR3 sequence is 15 residues long. Trimming pared 0 bases from V and 1 base from J, leaving 7 bases between.

The chain carries TRBV9 and TRBJ1-3, with D tentatively TRBD1 (5 bases). CDR1 is SGDLS and CDR2 is YYNGEE in the germline V gene. V was shortened by 4 bases and J by 2 bases, with 16 bases between the two germline ends. The CDR3 is made up of 16 amino acids. The CDR3 here is CASSFRGQGPGNTIYF. CDR3 DNA sequence: TGTGCCAGCAGCTTCAGAGGCCAGGGCCCTGGAAACACCATATATTTT.

This chain uses TRBV5-4 with TRBJ2-3, with 10 bases lining up with TRBD2. CDR1 and CDR2 (germline): SGHNT, YYREEE (reference sequence). This CDR3 is 16 amino acids long. With 4 bases clipped from V and 6 bases from J, the junction kept 11 bases outside the gene matches. CDR3 coding DNA: TGTGCCAGCAGCCCCTATACTAGCGGGATATCGGATACGCAGTATTTT. It specifies CASSPYTSGISDTQYF.

The CDR3 sequence: CASLRSTGELFF. CDR3 in DNA: TGTGCCAGCCTCAGATCCACCGGGGAGCTGTTTTTT. The chain joins TRBV19 to TRBJ2-2, with no clear D. Germline lookup yields CDR1 LNHDA and CDR2 SQIVND (reference sequence). The germline V and J ends were trimmed by 9 bases and 4 bases, with 9 bases remaining between them. The CDR3 covers 12 residues. Supplemented by reference TRBV19 and TRBJ2-2, the full variable domain reads DGGITQSPKYLFRKEGQNVTLSCEQNLNHDAMYWYRQDPGQGLRLIYYSQIVNDFQKGDIAEGYSVSREKKESFPLTVTSAQKNPTAFYLCASLRSTGELFFGEGSRLTVL.

This clone was observed a handful of times. The rearrangement links TRBV2 to TRBJ2-5; 11 nucleotides line up with TRBD2. The J call is uncertain, as TRBJ2-7 better fits the DNA end. This CDR3 comprises 18 residues. Looked up from germline, CDR1 is SNHLY and CDR2 is FYNNEI. CDR3 coding DNA: TGTGCCAGCAGTGAAGTTCCGGGACTAGCGGAGGTAACCTACGAGCAGTACTTC. Protein sequence: CASSEVPGLAEVTYEQYF.

The chain couples TRBV2 to TRBJ1-5; tentatively, D is TRBD1 (6 bases). Between the trimmed V and J ends, which lost 8 bases and 1 base, there was a span of 15 bases. Germline V lookup: CDR1 SNHLY, CDR2 FYNNEI. The CDR3 extends over 15 amino acids. The DNA for the CDR3 is TGTGCCAGCTCCGAGGGGGACCAAAGCAATCAGCCCCAGCATTTT. It codes for CASSEGDQSNQPQHF.

The rearrangement links TRBV5-6 to TRBJ1-2; D call uncertain. V lost 0 bases to trimming and J lost 4 bases, with 4 bases between them. Germline CDR1 SGHDT, CDR2 YYEEEE. The CDR3 runs to 12 residues. The CDR3 spells CASSLDSYGYTF. The DNA of the CDR3 is TGTGCCAGCAGCTTGGACAGCTATGGCTACACCTTC.

The chain uses TRBV27 and TRBJ2-7, with D possibly being TRBD1 (5 bases). Trimming removed 0 bases from V and 1 base from J, with 16 bases in between. Germline V lookup: CDR1 MNHEY, CDR2 SMNVEV (reference sequence). The length of the CDR3 is 17 residues. The CDR3 protein is CASSLSPDHKGSYEQYF. DNA of the CDR3: TGTGCCAGCAGTTTATCGCCCGACCACAAGGGGTCCTACGAGCAGTACTTC.

The CDR3 sequence: CSARDGGEAFF. DNA of the CDR3: TGCAGTGCTAGAGATGGGGGGGAAGCTTTCTTT. The gene calls are TRBV20-1 and TRBJ1-1; perhaps TRBD1 as D (5 bases). Germline assignment: CDR1 DFQATT and CDR2 SNEGSKA (reference sequence). Deletions cut 0 bases from V and 8 bases from J, with 7 bases between. The CDR3 consists of 11 residues.

The V gene is TRBV10-3, the J gene TRBJ1-4; D may be TRBD1 (6 bases). Trimming cost V 0 bases and J 8 bases, with 13 bases left between them. Germline V lookup: CDR1 ENHRY, CDR2 SYGVKD. CDR3 length: 15 residues. The CDR3: CAISESRGAKEKLFF. The CDR3 DNA reads as TGTGCCATCAGTGAGTCGCGGGGGGCAAAAGAAAAACTGTTTTTT.

The gene calls are TRBV5-1 and TRBJ1-2; possible D gene TRBD1, 6 bases. Germline V gives CDR1 SGHRS, CDR2 YFSETQ. The ends were cut back, 0 bases at V and 7 bases at J, with 16 bases in the middle. This CDR3 has 15 amino acids. CDR3: CASSLGGGEAIGYTF. DNA of the CDR3: TGCGCCAGCAGCTTGGGAGGGGGAGAGGCTATTGGCTACACCTTC.

The chain carries TRBV20-1 and TRBJ1-3; D ambiguous. Germline V lookup: CDR1 DFQATT, CDR2 SNEGSKA (reference sequence). V was cut by 2 bases and J by 4 bases, with 3 bases left in between. This CDR3 spans 11 amino acids. Here the CDR3 reads CSARLGNTIYF. Here the CDR3 DNA reads TGCAGTGCTAGACTGGGAAACACCATATATTTT.